This T cell receptor beta chain originates from a study of T cells in Graves' hyperthyroidism and ophthalmopathy. CDR1 is WSHSY and CDR2 is SAAADI in the germline V gene. This CDR3 has 14 residues. V dropped 7 bases and J dropped 1; count of bases not matched to a gene: 5. In this sample, this clonotype turned up a few times. The TCR beta CDR3 regions underwent amplification using RNA transcripts as the source. The TCR CDR3 first-round RT-PCR relied on the HTBI primer set. TCRdb used MiXCR to reprocess the multiplex PCR reads, holding one entry per CDR3 protein. The sample shows fewer than 600,000 distinct CDR3 sequences, around 15% of them seen only once.

The sequence derives from a woman between 18 and 30 years old with Graves' hyperthyroidism. The specimen sequenced was blood. The rearrangement uses TRBV10-2 and TRBJ1-1; 8 nucleotides align to TRBD1. CDR3 nucleotides: TGCGCCAGCACCTTACAGGGGGGGAACACTGAAGCTTTCTTT. As protein: CASTLQGGNTEAFF.